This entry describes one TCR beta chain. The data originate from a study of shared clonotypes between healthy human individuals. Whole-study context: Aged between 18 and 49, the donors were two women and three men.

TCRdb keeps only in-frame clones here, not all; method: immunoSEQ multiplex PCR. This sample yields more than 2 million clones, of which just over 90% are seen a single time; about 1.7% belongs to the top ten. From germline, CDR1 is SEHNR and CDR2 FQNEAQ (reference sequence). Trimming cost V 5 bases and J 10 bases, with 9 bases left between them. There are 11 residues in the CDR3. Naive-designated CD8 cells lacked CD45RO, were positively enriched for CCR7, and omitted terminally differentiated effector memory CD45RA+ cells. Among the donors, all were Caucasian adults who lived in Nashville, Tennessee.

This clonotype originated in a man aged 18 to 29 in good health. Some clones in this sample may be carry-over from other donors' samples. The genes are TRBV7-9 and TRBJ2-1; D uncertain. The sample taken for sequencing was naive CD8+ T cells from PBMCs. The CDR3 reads CASSPDLEQFF. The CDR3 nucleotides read TGTGCCAGCAGCCCCGACCTAGAGCAGTTCTTC.